A single sample gave rise to the 19 T cell receptor beta chains below, sequenced in a study of cytomegalovirus exposure and HLA in healthy donors. The PCR used 60 Vbeta and 13 Jbeta primers. Libraries were prepared by immunoSEQ multiplex PCR; TCRdb keeps only in-frame clonotypes and omits some of them. The table records 150,000 to 200,000 clones, 55% to 70% of them present only once. Sequenced input: PBMCs. These receptor sequences come from a woman aged 40 to 50 in good health and CMV-seropositive.

This clone was observed once. Additional DNA sequences in this sample encode the identical CDR3. The chain is built from TRBV2 and TRBJ2-5; the D is unclear. The tail of the sequence fits TRBJ2-7 better, so the J call may be wrong. This CDR3 is built from 11 residues. The germline V gene encodes CDR1 SNHLY and CDR2 FYNNEI. Here the CDR3 DNA reads TGTGCCAGCACGAGTGCCTACGAGCAGTACTTC. This encodes CASTSAYEQYF.

This clone was seen a few times. The V and J genes are TRBV28 and TRBJ2-7, with a possible D match to TRBD2 (5 bases). The V end lost 1 base, the J end lost 2 bases, and 12 bases lay between the germline ends. The length of the CDR3 is 15 residues. In germline, CDR1 is MDHEN, CDR2 SYDVKM. The CDR3 region has the DNA TGTGCCAGCAGTTTATCGGGATCGGGCACCTACGAGCAGTACTTC. Its protein product is CASSLSGSGTYEQYF.

This clone was observed a handful of times. The chain uses TRBV10-3 and TRBJ2-3, with D perhaps matching TRBD2 (7 bases). The CDR3 loop spans 15 amino acids. Germline V gene data show CDR1 as ENHRY and CDR2 as SYGVKD. V lost 2 bases and J 4 bases, leaving 13 bases between the germline ends. In nucleotides, the CDR3 is TGTGCCATCAGTGAGGGGGGGGGCCGGGCAGATACGCAGTATTTT. This gives the protein CAISEGGGRADTQYF.

The V call is TRBV25-1, the J call TRBJ1-3; D remains ambiguous. The CDR3 spans 13 residues. Trimming took off 5 bases at V and 4 bases at J, with 9 bases between the two ends. Germline V gene data show CDR1 as MGHDK and CDR2 as SYGVNS. The CDR3 region is CASSSLLGNTIYF. The CDR3 DNA is TGTGCCAGCAGTTCCCTCTTGGGAAACACCATATATTTT.

This clone was observed a few times. This chain connects TRBV28 to TRBJ1-5, with 9 bases fitting TRBD1. The CDR3 is 14 residues long. Germline V gene sequence: CDR1 MDHEN, CDR2 SYDVKM. V dropped 6 bases and J dropped 4; count of bases not matched to a gene: 4. In DNA form, the CDR3 reads TGTGCCAGCAGCTGGACAGGGGTTAATCAGCCCCAGCATTTT. Residues: CASSWTGVNQPQHF.

The chain couples TRBV5-4 to TRBJ1-5; D remains ambiguous. Germline CDR1 is SGHNT and CDR2 is YYREEE (reference sequence). The length of the CDR3 is 13 residues. Trimming stripped 4 bases from V and 7 bases from J, with 12 bases between. The CDR3 sequence: CASSPDREQPQHF. The CDR3 bases are TGTGCCAGCAGCCCGGATCGGGAGCAGCCCCAGCATTTT.

J is TRBJ2-5 and V is TRBV19; no clear D. Per germline, CDR1 LNHDA and CDR2 SQIVND (reference sequence). The CDR3 extends over 13 amino acids. V gave up 6 bases and J gave up 4 bases, with 12 bases separating them. The CDR3 sequence is CASSLGFGETQYF. CDR3 coding DNA: TGTGCCAGTAGCCTCGGGTTTGGAGAGACCCAGTACTTC.

The V call is TRBV18, the J call TRBJ2-6; TRBD1 is a possible D gene (6 bases). Germline CDR1 reads KGHSH; CDR2 reads LQKENI. V was trimmed by 2 bases and J by 0 bases, leaving 14 bases between them. The CDR3 is 18 residues long. As DNA, the CDR3 is TGTGCCAGCTCACCATACCGACAGGCTAGCTCTGGGGCCAACGTCCTGACTTTC. Its protein product is CASSPYRQASSGANVLTF.

This clone was seen once. The CDR3 sequence is CASSLRSPAENIQYF. In DNA form, the CDR3 reads TGTGCCAGCAGCTTAAGGTCGCCAGCGGAAAACATTCAGTACTTC. The chain uses TRBV7-2 and TRBJ2-4; weak D call: TRBD2 (5 bases). The germline gives CDR1 SGHTA, CDR2 FQGNSA. Trimming took 2 bases from V and 5 from J, leaving 13 bases between them. The CDR3 contains 15 residues.

This clone was seen a few times. This chain links TRBV6-5 with TRBJ2-7; possible D gene TRBD1, 6 bases. Between the trimmed V and J ends, which lost 2 bases and 2 bases, there was a span of 7 bases. Germline V gene data show CDR1 as MNHEY and CDR2 as SVGAGI. The CDR3 extends over 13 amino acids. The CDR3 bases are TGTGCCAGCAGTTACGCAGGGGCCTACGAGCAGTACTTC. Protein: CASSYAGAYEQYF.

The chain combines TRBV5-1 with TRBJ2-7, with 7 bases matching TRBD1. The junction had 6 bases not matched to a gene; V was cut back by 3 bases and J by 3 bases. Germline V CDR1 and CDR2: SGHRS, YFSETQ. The CDR3 totals 14 residues. The CDR3 DNA is TGCGCCAGCAGCTCTTCGGGACAGTACTACGAGCAGTACTTC. As protein: CASSSSGQYYEQYF.

The CDR3 region has the DNA TGTGCCAGCAGCTTAGGGCAGAAGACAGATACGCAGTATTTT. Protein sequence: CASSLGQKTDTQYF. The chain has TRBV7-8 and TRBJ2-3, with unresolved D. This CDR3 spans 14 amino acids. The germline V and J ends were trimmed by 1 base and 3 bases, with 8 bases remaining between them. Germline CDR1 and CDR2: SGHVS and FQNEAQ.

This sequence joins TRBV5-4 and TRBJ2-1, with 7 positions matching TRBD2. The CDR3 loop spans 14 amino acids. V shed 4 bases and J 8 bases; nucleotides not matched to a gene: 9. Germline-derived CDR1 and CDR2 are SGHNT and YYREEE (reference sequence). The CDR3 spells CASSTGGIDDEQFF. DNA of the CDR3: TGTGCCAGCAGCACCGGGGGGATCGACGATGAGCAGTTCTTC.

The chain links TRBV10-3 to TRBJ1-2, with TRBD1 matching over 7 bases. This CDR3 has 15 amino acids. CDR1 and CDR2 from the germline V gene are ENHRY and SYGVKD. V was pared by 8 bases and J by 0 bases, with 9 bases of the junction left unmatched. The CDR3 loop is CAIGDRREANYGYTF. CDR3 nucleotides: TGTGCCATCGGGGACAGACGGGAAGCTAACTATGGCTACACCTTC.

This clone was seen just once. The V call is TRBV2, the J call TRBJ2-7; TRBD1 matches at 7 bases. Germline-derived CDR1 and CDR2 are SNHLY and FYNNEI. Trimming removed 4 bases from V and 3 bases from J; junction bases left unmatched: 6. This CDR3 comprises 14 residues. The CDR3 spells CASSGGAGGYEQYF. In nucleotides, the CDR3 is TGTGCCAGCAGTGGAGGGGCAGGGGGCTACGAGCAGTACTTC.

This clone showed up just a few times. This chain uses TRBV4-1 with TRBJ1-6; no reliable D call. CDR1 and CDR2 (germline): MGHRA, YSYEKL. Deletions cut 4 bases from V and 7 bases from J, with 20 bases between. This CDR3 has 17 residues. CDR3 in amino acids: CASSPSDGVMQNSPLHF. CDR3 coding DNA: TGCGCCAGCAGCCCCTCGGACGGGGTGATGCAAAATTCACCCCTCCACTTT.

The chain carries TRBV29-1 and TRBJ2-4; weak D call: TRBD1 (6 bases). Germline V gene sequence: CDR1 SQVTM, CDR2 ANQGSEA. V shed 6 bases and J shed 0 bases, with 12 bases lying between them. This CDR3 is built from 14 residues. The CDR3 DNA is TGCAGCGTCCAGGGACAATTAGCCAAAAACATTCAGTACTTC. Its protein product is CSVQGQLAKNIQYF.

The chain joins TRBV7-8 to TRBJ1-1; D is possibly TRBD1 (5 bases). V gave up 3 bases and J gave up 0 bases, with 8 bases separating them. The V gene's germline CDR1 is SGHVS and CDR2 FQNEAQ. The CDR3 has 14 amino acids. The CDR3 DNA follows: TGTGCCAGCAGCTTGACAGCTATGAACACTGAAGCTTTCTTT. This translates into CASSLTAMNTEAFF.

The chain employs TRBV7-6 and TRBJ2-2, with a tentative D call TRBD1 (5 bases). Germline V gene data show CDR1 as SGHVS and CDR2 as FNYEAQ. This CDR3 spans 14 amino acids. Trimming shortened V by 0 bases and J by 3 bases, and 5 bases separated the two germline ends. The CDR3 coding sequence is TGTGCCAGCAGCTTAGCGGGGCACACCGGGGAGCTGTTTTTT. It specifies CASSLAGHTGELFF. The complete variable domain, with remaining parts taken from reference TRBV7-6 and TRBJ2-2, reads GAGVSQSPRYKVTKRGQDVALRCDPISGHVSLYWYRQALGQGPEFLTYFNYEAQQDKSGLPNDRFSAERPEGSISTLTIQRTEQRDSAMYRCASSLAGHTGELFFGEGSRLTVL.